A single T cell receptor beta chain is shown here with its context. Its antigen is still unknown. Naive CD8 cells lacked CD45RO, underwent positive selection for CCR7 and left out terminally differentiated effector memory CD45RA+ cells. The data originate from a study of shared clonotypes between healthy human individuals. The V and J ends lost 0 bases and 5 bases respectively, with 17 bases between them. The germline V gene encodes CDR1 SGHNT and CDR2 YYREEE (reference sequence). CDR3 length equals 17 residues. General study points: About 4.5% of naive CD4 clonotypes were common to a few donors. Estimated richness values were generally larger in naive subsets than in memory subsets.

Assay execution took place at the deep level. Original methodology: From ImmunoSEQ came sequences covering only the junction and carrying no quality scores, so filtering differed. The repertoire was sequenced with immunoSEQ multiplex PCR; TCRdb's copy has only in-frame clones and lacks some. The DNA gave D and trimming, while V, J and clone size come from that table. The sample carries 750,000 to 1,000,000 clones, 90% to 95% recorded once. This sequence originates from a man under 40 in good health. The chain is built from TRBV5-4 and TRBJ2-2; possibly TRBD1 for D (5 bases). Sequencing was carried out using naive CD8+ T cells sorted from blood. Written as DNA, the CDR3 is TGTGCCAGCAGCTTGGAGGTCTTGCAGGGCTCGACCGGGGAGCTGTTTTTT. Encoded protein: CASSLEVLQGSTGELFF.